This T cell receptor (beta chain) is drawn from a study of blood T cells in healthy people across ages. Study observations and caveats: Percentage of naive T cells showed a strong correlation with TCR beta diversity.

This clonotype was counted many times. Its target is unknown. Next came a second PCR, run for about 6 to 12 cycles, which used a sample-barcoded 5' primer along with a J-beta primer mix. MiXCR, run by TCRdb on the 5' RACE reads, gives a single entry per CDR3 protein. Among 600,000 or so distinct CDR3 sequences, around 31% were seen once, and the ten largest hold 15% to 18%. A minimum of 7 million PBMCs was isolated per sample. V dropped 8 bases and J dropped 4; count of bases not matched to a gene: 16. This CDR3 is built from 16 residues. Germline CDR1 MNHEY, CDR2 SMNVEV (reference sequence). This chain links TRBV27 with TRBJ2-5; 7 nucleotides agree with TRBD1. The sequence derives from a woman at least 80 years old in good health. Sequencing was performed on blood. This CDR3 reads CASAPRRGRRGETQYF. CDR3 coding DNA: TGTGCCAGCGCACCAAGAAGGGGGCGAAGGGGAGAGACCCAGTACTTC.